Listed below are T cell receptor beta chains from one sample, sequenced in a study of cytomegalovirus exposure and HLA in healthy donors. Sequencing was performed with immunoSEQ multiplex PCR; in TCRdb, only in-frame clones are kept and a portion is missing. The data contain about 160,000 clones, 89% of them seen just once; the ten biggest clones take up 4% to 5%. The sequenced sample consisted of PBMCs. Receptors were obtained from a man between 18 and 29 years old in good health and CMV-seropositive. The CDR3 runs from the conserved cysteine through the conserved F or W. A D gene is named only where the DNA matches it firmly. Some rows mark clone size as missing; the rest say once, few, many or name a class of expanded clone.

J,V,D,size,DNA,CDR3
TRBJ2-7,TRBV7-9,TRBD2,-,TGTGCCAGCAGCTTTCCCACCCGTCAGGGACTAGCGGTCTACGAGCAGTACTTC,CASSFPTRQGLAVYEQYF
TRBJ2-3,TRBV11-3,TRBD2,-,TGTGCCAGCAGCTTAGATCCAAGACTAGCCGGACGCACAGATACGCAGTATTTT,CASSLDPRLAGRTDTQYF
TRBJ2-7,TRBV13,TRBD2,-,TGTGCCAGCAGCTTAGGCGGGAGGGCCTACGAGCAGTACTTC,CASSLGGRAYEQYF
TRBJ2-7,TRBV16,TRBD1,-,TGTGCCAGCAGCCCCCCCCGACAGGGGGGCTACGAGCAGTACTTC,CASSPPRQGGYEQYF
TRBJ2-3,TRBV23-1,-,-,TGCGCCAGCAGTCAATATTTTCCGTTGGACAGCGGTAGCACAGATACGCAGTATTTT,CASSQYFPLDSGSTDTQYF
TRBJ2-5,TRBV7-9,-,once,TGTGCCAGCAGCTTAGGTTGGCGGGACCAAGAGACCCAGTACTTC,CASSLGWRDQETQYF
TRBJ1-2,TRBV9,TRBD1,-,TGTGCCAGCAGCGAACAGGGGGCGTATGGCTACACCTTC,CASSEQGAYGYTF
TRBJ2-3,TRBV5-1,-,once,TGCGCCAGCAGCTTTCAGGGGGGCCCACTAACAGATACGCAGTATTTT,CASSFQGGPLTDTQYF
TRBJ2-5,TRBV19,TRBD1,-,TGTGCCAGTAGTATAGCAACAGGGGGGAAGGAGACCCAGTACTTC,CASSIATGGKETQYF
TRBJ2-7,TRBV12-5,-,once,TGTGCTAGTGGTTTGGACAGCTACGAGCAGTACTTC,CASGLDSYEQYF
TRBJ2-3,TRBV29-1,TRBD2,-,TGCAGCGTTGAAGTACGGACTAGTACTAGCACAGATACGCAGTATTTT,CSVEVRTSTSTDTQYF
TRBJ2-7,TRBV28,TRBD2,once,TGTGCCAGCGCGCTAGCGGGTTCCTACGAGCAGTACTTC,CASALAGSYEQYF
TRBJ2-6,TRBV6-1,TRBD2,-,TGTGCCAGTTGGGGAGGGCGCGCTGGGGCCAACGTCCTGACTTTC,CASWGGRAGANVLTF
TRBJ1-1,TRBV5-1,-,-,TGCGCCAGCAGCTTTCAGGGGTCGGACACTGAAGCTTTCTTT,CASSFQGSDTEAFF
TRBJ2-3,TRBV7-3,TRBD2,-,TGTGCCAGCAGCTTTAGCGGGAGCACAGATACGCAGTATTTT,CASSFSGSTDTQYF
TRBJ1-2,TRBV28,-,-,TGTGCCAGCAGTGCCGGAGCTAACTATGGCTACACCTTC,CASSAGANYGYTF
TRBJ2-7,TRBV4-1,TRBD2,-,TGCGCCAGCAGCAAAAGCGGTGGGGAGGGAACGAGAGGCGAGCAGTACTTC,CASSKSGGEGTRGEQYF
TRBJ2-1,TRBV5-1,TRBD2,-,TGCGCCAGCAGCTTGGTGGGACTAGCGGGAGTCAATGAGCAGTTCTTC,CASSLVGLAGVNEQFF
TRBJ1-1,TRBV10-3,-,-,TGTGCCATCAGTGGGCAAACAGCTAACACTGAAGCTTTCTTT,CAISGQTANTEAFF
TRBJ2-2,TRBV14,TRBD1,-,TGTGCCAGCAGCCAGGACAGGGGCGCCGGGGAGCTGTTTTTT,CASSQDRGAGELFF
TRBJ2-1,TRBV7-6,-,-,TGTGCCAGCAGCCAACGCCCTAGGAACGATGAGCAGTTCTTC,CASSQRPRNDEQFF
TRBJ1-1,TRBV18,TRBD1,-,TGTGCCACGCGACAGGGTAGGAACACTGAAGCTTTCTTT,CATRQGRNTEAFF
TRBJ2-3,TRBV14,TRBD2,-,TGTGCCAGCAGCCAAGATCGGTATAGCGGGCGCACAGATACGCAGTATTTT,CASSQDRYSGRTDTQYF
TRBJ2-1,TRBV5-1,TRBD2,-,TGCGCCAGCAGCTCAACTAGCGGGTTAAGCAATGAGCAGTTCTTC,CASSSTSGLSNEQFF
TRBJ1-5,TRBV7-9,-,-,TGTGCCAGCAGCCCCGGGGGCAATCAGCCCCAGCATTTT,CASSPGGNQPQHF
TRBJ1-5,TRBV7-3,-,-,TGTGCCAGCAGCAGAGGCAGGGTCGCCAATCAGCCCCAGCATTTT,CASSRGRVANQPQHF
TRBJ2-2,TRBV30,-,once,TGTGCCTGGTGGGGGGGCAGGGCCGGGGAGCTGTTTTTT,CAWWGGRAGELFF
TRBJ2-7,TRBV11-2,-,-,TGTGCCAGCAGCCGGTCATACGAGCAGTACTTC,CASSRSYEQYF
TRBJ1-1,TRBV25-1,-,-,TGTGCCAGCAGCGGCAGGTTCGGCACTGAAGCTTTCTTT,CASSGRFGTEAFF
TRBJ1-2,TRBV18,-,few,TGTGCCAGCTCCGACAATAACTATGGCTACACCTTC,CASSDNNYGYTF
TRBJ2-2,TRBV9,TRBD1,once,TGTGCCAGCAGCGTCTTGGGACAGGACACCGGGGAGCTGTTTTTT,CASSVLGQDTGELFF
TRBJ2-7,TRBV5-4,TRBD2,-,TGTGCCAGCAGCTGGGGGGGTAAGGACCGGGACGAGCAGTACTTC,CASSWGGKDRDEQYF
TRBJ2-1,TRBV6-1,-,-,TGTGCCAGCAGTGAATCCGAGCGGGATGAGCAGTTCTTC,CASSESERDEQFF
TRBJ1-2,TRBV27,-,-,TGTGCCAGCAGTTTATCGTTTGGCAGTGGCTACACCTTC,CASSLSFGSGYTF
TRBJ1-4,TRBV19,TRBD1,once,TGTGCCAGTAGATGGACAGGGGGCGGTGAAAAACTGTTTTTT,CASRWTGGGEKLFF
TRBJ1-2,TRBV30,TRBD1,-,TGTGCCTGGAGTCCATCGGACAGGGACTATGGCTACACCTTC,CAWSPSDRDYGYTF